The count of the clone carrying this T cell receptor (beta chain) is one. This entry belongs to a study of blood T cells in healthy people across ages. For the study at large: Template switching retrieved approximately one barcoded beta molecule for each two T cells.

The second PCR ran roughly 6 to 11 cycles with a sample-barcoded 5' primer and J-beta primers. MiXCR, run by TCRdb on the 5' RACE reads, gives a single entry per CDR3 protein. The data show around 1,000,000 distinct CDR3 sequences, less than 25% seen once. CDR1 SGHAT and CDR2 FQNNGV come from the germline V gene. The V gene lost 5 bases and the J gene lost 4 bases, with 17 bases spanning the gap. The CDR3 runs 15 residues. These sequences were also reported in another study, on T cells of mothers and their children. That source reports: The study obtained over 8 million TCR beta CDR3 reads per mother and about 3 million per child.

This clonotype was sampled from a girl between 2 and 10 years old in good health. Material: blood. J is TRBJ2-5 and V is TRBV11-2; TRBD1 might be the D (5 bases). CDR3 in DNA: TGTGCCAGCAGCCCAGAGTATCAAGGGGTAGAGACCCAGTACTTC. This encodes CASSPEYQGVETQYF.